Listed here is a single TCR beta chain. The target of this receptor is not known. Within one base of it there is no much larger clone, and no base qualities were kept. Trimming costs V 8 bases and J 3 bases, and their ends lie 17 bases apart. Reading from cysteine to phenylalanine, the CDR3 counts 14 amino acids. Kept here is only the CDR3 DNA, which spans 42 bases and is read in frame from base 1. CDR1 and CDR2 are drawn from the germline V gene: SNHLY, FYNNEI. Each collaborating institution followed its own protocols to collect whole blood in K2EDTA tubes. For TCRbeta analysis, collaborators shipped samples in one of three forms: frozen whole blood, isolated PBMCs, or DNA extracted from either of those sample types. This sample is drawn from a study of blood T cell repertoires in COVID-19 (dated by TCRdb to the early 2020s). About the study as a whole: Samples from collaborators originated in the United States, Italy and Spain and spanned both the acute and convalescent phases of COVID-19. Samples came from the ongoing ImmuneRACE study (first 160 participants) plus 1,254 subjects from 6 global collaborators. A de-identified subject ID, COVID-19 status, age in years and sex were almost always included in the sample metadata. The prospective study material was composed of cDNA or gDNA derived from T cells, B-cell-depleted T cells, or PBMCs. The repertoires were released in a freely available public database intended as a resource for research on the immune response to SARS-CoV-2. Where available, HLA class I and class II types were obtained from metadata supplied by the sample provider rather than from assay-based typing. Subjects who had been exposed to COVID-19, were actively infected with it, or had recovered from it provided the deeply sampled blood TCRbeta repertoires that made up the dataset.

TCRbeta CDR3 regions were amplified from genomic DNA using the immunoSEQ Assay, a bias-controlled multiplex PCR. The paper's data handling went like this. Nucleated cell counts per sample were estimated from amplification of reference gene primers within the assay. To quantify the absolute abundance of each unique TCRbeta CDR3 rearrangement, sequence reads were collapsed and filtered. For each sample, productive Simpson clonality was calculated as the square root of Simpson's diversity index across productive rearrangements. TCRdb limited this immuneACCESS table to in-frame rearrangements with V and J called. A share of clones is missing; checked studies link under half to unresolved V genes, and the rest is unexplained. That table furnishes V, J and clone size, whereas the DNA furnished D and trimming. The sample table records tens of thousands of clones; approximately 80% of these occur just once. The ten biggest clones cover under 20% of the sample.

On the study overall, not on this receptor specifically: The quantity of clinical and demographic metadata differed by source and by participant and was supplied without curation.

The TCR was taken from a woman in her sixties with acute or convalescent COVID-19. Sequenced sample: peripheral blood. The chain uses TRBV2 and TRBJ2-7, with a weak D call of TRBD2 (5 bases match). In nucleotides, the sequence is TGTGCCAGCGCGAGACCCCCCGGGGTCTACGAGCAGTACTTC. Protein translation: CASARPPGVYEQYF.